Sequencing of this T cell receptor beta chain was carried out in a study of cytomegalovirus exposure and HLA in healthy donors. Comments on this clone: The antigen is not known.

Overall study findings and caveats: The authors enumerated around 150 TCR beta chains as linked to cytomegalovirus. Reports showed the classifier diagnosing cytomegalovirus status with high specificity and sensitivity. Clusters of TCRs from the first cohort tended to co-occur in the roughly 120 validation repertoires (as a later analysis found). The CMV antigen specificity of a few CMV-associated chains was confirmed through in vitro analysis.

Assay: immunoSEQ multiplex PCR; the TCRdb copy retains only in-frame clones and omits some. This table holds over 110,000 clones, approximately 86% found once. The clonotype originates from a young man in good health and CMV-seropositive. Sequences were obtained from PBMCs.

The CDR3 reads CSVGTGFEQYF. In DNA, the CDR3 is TGCAGCGTTGGGACAGGGTTCGAGCAGTACTTC. The rearrangement links TRBV29-1 to TRBJ2-7, with 8 bases identical to TRBD1. The CDR3 is 11 residues long. Trimming removed 4 bases from V and 6 bases from J; junction bases left unmatched: 2. Germline CDR1 SQVTM, CDR2 ANQGSEA.